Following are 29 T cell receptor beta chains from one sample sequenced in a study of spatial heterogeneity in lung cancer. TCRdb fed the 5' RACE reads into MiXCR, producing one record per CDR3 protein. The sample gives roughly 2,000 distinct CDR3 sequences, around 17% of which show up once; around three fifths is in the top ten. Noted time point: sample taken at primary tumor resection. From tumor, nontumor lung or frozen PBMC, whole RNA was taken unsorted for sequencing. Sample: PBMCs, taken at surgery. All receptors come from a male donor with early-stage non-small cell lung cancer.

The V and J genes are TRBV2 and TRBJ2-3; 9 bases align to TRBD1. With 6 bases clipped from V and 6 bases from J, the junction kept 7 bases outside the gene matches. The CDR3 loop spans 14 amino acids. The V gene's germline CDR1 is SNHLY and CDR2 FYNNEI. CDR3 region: CASRWTGALDTQYF. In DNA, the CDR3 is TGTGCCAGCAGGTGGACAGGGGCCCTGGATACGCAGTATTTT.

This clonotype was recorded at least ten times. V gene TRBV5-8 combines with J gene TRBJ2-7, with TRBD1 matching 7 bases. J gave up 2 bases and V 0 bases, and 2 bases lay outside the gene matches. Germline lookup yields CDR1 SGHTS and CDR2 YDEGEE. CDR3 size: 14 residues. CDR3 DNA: TGTGCCAGCAGCTTGGGGGACAGTGCCTACGAGCAGTACTTC. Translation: CASSLGDSAYEQYF. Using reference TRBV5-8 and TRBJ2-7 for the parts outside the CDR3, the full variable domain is EAGVTQSPTHLIKTRGQQATLRCSPISGHTSVYWYQQALGLGLQFLLWYDEGEERNRGNFPPRFSGRQFPNYSSELNVNALELEDSALYLCASSLGDSAYEQYFGPGTRLTVT.

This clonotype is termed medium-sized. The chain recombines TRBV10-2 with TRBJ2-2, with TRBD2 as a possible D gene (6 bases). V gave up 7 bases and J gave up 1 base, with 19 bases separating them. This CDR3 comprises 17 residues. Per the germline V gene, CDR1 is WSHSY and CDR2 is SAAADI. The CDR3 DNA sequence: TGCGCCAGCACCCCCCGGGAGTTCAGGAGGAACACCGGGGAGCTGTTTTTT. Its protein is CASTPREFRRNTGELFF.

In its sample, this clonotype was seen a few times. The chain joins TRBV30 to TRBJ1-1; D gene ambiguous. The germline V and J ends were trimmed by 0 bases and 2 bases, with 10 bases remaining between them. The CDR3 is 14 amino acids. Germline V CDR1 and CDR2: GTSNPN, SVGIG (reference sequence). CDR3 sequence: CAWSVRRVNTEAFF. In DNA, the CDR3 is TGTGCCTGGAGTGTAAGGAGGGTAAACACTGAAGCTTTCTTT.

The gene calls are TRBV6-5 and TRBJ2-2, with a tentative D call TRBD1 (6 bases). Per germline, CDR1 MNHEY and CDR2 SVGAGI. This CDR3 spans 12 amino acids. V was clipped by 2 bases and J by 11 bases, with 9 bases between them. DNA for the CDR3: TGTGCCAGCAGTTACACGACAGGCGAGCTGTTTTTT. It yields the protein CASSYTTGELFF.

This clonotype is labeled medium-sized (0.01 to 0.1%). The CDR3 region has the DNA TGCAGTGCTCGGAACAGGGCGACCCAGTACTTC. It codes for CSARNRATQYF. V and J are TRBV20-1 and TRBJ2-5, with D tentatively TRBD1 (6 bases). V lost 5 bases to trimming and J lost 7 bases, with 11 bases between them. Germline V CDR1 and CDR2: DFQATT, SNEGSKA (reference sequence). The CDR3 extends over 11 amino acids.

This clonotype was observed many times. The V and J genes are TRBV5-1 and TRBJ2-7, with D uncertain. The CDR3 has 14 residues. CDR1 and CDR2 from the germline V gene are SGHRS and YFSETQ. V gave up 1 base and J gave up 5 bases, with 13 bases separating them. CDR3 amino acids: CASSLQGEAHEQYF. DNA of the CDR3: TGCGCCAGCAGCTTGCAAGGAGAGGCCCACGAGCAGTACTTC.

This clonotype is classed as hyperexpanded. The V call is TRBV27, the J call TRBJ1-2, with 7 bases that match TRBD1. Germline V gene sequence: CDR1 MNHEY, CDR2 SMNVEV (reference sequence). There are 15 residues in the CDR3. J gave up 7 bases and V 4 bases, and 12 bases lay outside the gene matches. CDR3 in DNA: TGTGCCAGCAGTTCCTCGACAGGGTGGTCTTTTGGCTACACCTTC. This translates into CASSSSTGWSFGYTF.

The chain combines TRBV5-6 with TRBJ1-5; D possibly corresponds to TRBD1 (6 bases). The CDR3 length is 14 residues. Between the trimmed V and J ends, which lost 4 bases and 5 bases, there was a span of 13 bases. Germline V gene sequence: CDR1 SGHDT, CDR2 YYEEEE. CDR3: CASSLSAGDQPQHF. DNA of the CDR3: TGTGCCAGCAGCCTTTCGGCAGGGGATCAGCCCCAGCATTTT.

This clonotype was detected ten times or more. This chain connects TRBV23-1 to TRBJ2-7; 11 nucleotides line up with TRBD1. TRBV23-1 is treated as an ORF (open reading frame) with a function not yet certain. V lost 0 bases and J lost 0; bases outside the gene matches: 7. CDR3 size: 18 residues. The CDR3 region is CASSQSAGTGGSSYEQYF. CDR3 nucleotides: TGCGCCAGCAGTCAATCGGCCGGGACAGGGGGTTCCTCCTACGAGCAGTACTTC.

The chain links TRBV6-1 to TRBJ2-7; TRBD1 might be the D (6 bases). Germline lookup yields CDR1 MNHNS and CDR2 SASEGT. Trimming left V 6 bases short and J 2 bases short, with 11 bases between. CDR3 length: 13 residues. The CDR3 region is CASRLQGTYEQYF. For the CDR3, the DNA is TGTGCCAGCAGGTTACAGGGAACCTACGAGCAGTACTTC.

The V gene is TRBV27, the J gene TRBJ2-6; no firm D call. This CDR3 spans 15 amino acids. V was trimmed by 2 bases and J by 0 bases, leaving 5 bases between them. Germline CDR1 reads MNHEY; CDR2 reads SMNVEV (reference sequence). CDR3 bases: TGTGCCAGCAGTTTACAGACCTCTGGGGCCAACGTCCTGACTTTC. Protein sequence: CASSLQTSGANVLTF. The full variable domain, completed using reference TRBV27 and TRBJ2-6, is EAQVTQNPRYLITVTGKKLTVTCSQNMNHEYMSWYRQDPGLGLRQIYYSMNVEVTDKGDVPEGYKVSRKEKRNFPLILESPSPNQTSLYFCASSLQTSGANVLTFGAGSRLTVL.

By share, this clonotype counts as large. DNA of the CDR3: TGTGCCAGCAGCTTGGGCGGACAGGGTTCCAATGAAAAACTGTTTTTT. Protein product: CASSLGGQGSNEKLFF. This chain uses TRBV5-4 with TRBJ1-4, with TRBD1 matching over 8 bases. Germline V gene sequence: CDR1 SGHNT, CDR2 YYREEE (reference sequence). The V segment lost 0 bases and the J segment 5 bases; nucleotides outside the gene matches: 6. There are 16 residues in the CDR3. The variable domain in full, with the rest retrieved from reference TRBV5-4 and TRBJ1-4, is ETGVTQSPTHLIKTRGQQVTLRCSSQSGHNTVSWYQQALGQGPQFIFQYYREEENGRGNFPPRFSGLQFPNYSSELNVNALELDDSALYLCASSLGGQGSNEKLFFGSGTQLSVL.

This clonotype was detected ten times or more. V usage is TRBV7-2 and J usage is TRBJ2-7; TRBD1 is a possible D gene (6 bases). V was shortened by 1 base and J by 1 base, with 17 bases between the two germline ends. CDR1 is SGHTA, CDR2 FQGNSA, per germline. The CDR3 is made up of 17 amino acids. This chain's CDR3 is CASSLGPRQARSYEQYF. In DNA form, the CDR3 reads TGTGCCAGCAGCTTAGGGCCCAGACAGGCCCGATCCTACGAGCAGTACTTC.

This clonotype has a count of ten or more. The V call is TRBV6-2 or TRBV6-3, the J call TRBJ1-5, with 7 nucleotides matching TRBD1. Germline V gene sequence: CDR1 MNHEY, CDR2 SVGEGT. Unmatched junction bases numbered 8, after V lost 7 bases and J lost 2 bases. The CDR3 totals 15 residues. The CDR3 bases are TGTGCCAGCACCCCGACAGGGTCGCGCAATCAGCCCCAGCATTTT. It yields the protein CASTPTGSRNQPQHF.

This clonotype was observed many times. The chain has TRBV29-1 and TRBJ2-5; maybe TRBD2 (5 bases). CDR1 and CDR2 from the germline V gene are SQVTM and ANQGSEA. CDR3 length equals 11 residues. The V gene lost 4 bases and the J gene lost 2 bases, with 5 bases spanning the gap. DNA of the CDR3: TGCAGCGTTGGGGAGCAAGAGACCCAGTACTTC. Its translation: CSVGEQETQYF.

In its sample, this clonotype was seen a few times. CDR3 amino acids: CASRGSQAATGELFF. The DNA for the CDR3 is TGTGCCAGCAGGGGCTCACAGGCGGCGACCGGGGAGCTGTTTTTT. The chain links TRBV28 to TRBJ2-2, with D perhaps matching TRBD1 (5 bases). V was shortened by 6 bases and J by 5 bases, with 16 bases between the two germline ends. Germline CDR1 and CDR2: MDHEN and SYDVKM. There are 15 residues in the CDR3.

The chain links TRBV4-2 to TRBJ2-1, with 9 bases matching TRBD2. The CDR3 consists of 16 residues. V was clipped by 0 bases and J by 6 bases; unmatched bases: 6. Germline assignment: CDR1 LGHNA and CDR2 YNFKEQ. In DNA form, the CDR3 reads TGTGCCAGCAGCCAAGATATAGCGGGAGCTAGCAATGAGCAGTTCTTC. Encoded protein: CASSQDIAGASNEQFF.

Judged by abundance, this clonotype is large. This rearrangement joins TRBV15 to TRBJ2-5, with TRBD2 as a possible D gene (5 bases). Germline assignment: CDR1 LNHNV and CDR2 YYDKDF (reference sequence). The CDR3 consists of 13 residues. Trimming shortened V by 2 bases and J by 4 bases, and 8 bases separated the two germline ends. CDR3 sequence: CATSRFGGETQYF. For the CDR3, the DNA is TGTGCCACCAGCAGATTTGGAGGAGAGACCCAGTACTTC.

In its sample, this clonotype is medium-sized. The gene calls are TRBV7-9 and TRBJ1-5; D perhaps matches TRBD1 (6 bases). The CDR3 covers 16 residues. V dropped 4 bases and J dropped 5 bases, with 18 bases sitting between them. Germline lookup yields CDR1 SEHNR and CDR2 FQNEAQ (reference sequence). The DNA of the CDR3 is TGTGCCAGCAGCTACGCCCCGGGACACCGATATCAGCCCCAGCATTTT. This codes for CASSYAPGHRYQPQHF.

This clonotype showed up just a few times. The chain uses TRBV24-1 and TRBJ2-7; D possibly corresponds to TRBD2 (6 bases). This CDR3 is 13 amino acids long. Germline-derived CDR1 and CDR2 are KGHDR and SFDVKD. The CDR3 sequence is CASLEGDGYEQYV. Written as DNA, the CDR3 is TGTGCATCACTGGAGGGAGACGGCTACGAGCAGTACGTC.

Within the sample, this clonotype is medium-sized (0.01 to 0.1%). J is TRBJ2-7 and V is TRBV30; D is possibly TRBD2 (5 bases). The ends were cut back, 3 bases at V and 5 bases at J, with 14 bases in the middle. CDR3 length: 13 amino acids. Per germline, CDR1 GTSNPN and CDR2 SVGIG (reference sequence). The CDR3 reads CAWRAGMAHEQYF. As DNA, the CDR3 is TGTGCCTGGAGGGCCGGGATGGCCCACGAGCAGTACTTC.

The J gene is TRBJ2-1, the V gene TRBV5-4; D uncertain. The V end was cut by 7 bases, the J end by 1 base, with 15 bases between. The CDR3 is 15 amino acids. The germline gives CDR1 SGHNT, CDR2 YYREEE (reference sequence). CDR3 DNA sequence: TGTGCCAGCGGATGGACCGCCGGTTCCTACAATGAGCAGTTCTTC. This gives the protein CASGWTAGSYNEQFF.

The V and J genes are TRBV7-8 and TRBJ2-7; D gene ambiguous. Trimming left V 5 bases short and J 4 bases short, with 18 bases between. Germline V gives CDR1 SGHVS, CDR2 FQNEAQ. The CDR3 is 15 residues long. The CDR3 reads CASSPPRRVGYEQYV. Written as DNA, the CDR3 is TGTGCCAGCAGCCCGCCGAGGCGCGTTGGGTACGAGCAGTACGTC.

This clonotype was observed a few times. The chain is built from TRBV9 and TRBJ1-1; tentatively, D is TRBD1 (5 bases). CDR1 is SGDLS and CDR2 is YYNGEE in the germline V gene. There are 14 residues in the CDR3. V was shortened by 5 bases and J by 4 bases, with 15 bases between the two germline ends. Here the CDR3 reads CASSRYPTVTEAFF. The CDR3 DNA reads TGTGCCAGCAGTCGATACCCGACAGTCACTGAAGCTTTCTTT.

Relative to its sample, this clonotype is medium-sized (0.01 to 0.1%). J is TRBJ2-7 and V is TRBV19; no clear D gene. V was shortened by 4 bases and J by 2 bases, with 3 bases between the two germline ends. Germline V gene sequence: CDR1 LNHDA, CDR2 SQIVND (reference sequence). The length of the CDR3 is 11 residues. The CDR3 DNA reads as TGTGCCAGTAGTACCCCCTACGAGCAGTACTTC. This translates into CASSTPYEQYF.

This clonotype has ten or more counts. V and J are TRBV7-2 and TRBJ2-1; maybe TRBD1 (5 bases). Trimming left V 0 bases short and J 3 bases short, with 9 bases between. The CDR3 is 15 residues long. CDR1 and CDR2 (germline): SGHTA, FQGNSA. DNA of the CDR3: TGTGCCAGCAGCTTAGCGGCAGGGAACTACAATGAGCAGTTCTTC. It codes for CASSLAAGNYNEQFF.

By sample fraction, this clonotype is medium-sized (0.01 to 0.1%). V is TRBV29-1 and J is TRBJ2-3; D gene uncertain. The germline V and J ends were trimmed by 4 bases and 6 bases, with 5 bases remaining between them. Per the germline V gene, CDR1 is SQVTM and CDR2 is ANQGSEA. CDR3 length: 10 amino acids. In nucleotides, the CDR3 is TGCAGCGTTGTCCGGGATACGCAGTATTTT. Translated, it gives CSVVRDTQYF.

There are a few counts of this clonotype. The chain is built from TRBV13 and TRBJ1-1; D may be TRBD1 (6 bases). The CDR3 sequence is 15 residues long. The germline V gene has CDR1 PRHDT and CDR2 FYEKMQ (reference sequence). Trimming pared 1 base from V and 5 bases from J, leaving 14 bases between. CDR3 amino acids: CASSLEKGERTEAFF. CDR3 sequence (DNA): TGTGCCAGCAGCTTAGAAAAGGGGGAGAGGACTGAAGCTTTCTTT. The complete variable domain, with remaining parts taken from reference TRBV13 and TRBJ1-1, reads AAGVIQSPRHLIKEKRETATLKCYPIPRHDTVYWYQQGPGQDPQFLISFYEKMQSDKGSIPDRFSAQQFSDYHSELNMSSLELGDSALYFCASSLEKGERTEAFFGQGTRLTVV.